This T cell receptor beta chain was sequenced in a study of beta chain features in type 1 diabetes. General study findings and limits: TCRB CDR3s from Type 1 diabetes patients were moderately but significantly shorter in all four CD4+ subsets.

Isolated RNA was reverse transcribed in full, so expressed TCRB transcripts were sequenced. Clones were read by immunoSEQ multiplex PCR, and TCRdb kept only the in-frame ones, dropping some. Here the sample spans about 140,000 clones, 9% to 10% being singletons. Points on this clone: As yet, its antigen is unknown.

There are 13 residues in the CDR3. The junction had 3 bases not matched to a gene; V was cut back by 3 bases and J by 3 bases. Germline V gene data show CDR1 as SQVTM and CDR2 as ANQGSEA. The gene calls are TRBV29-1 and TRBJ2-3, with TRBD1 identical over 7 bases. The sample comprised central memory CD4+ T cells from blood. This clonotype was obtained from a woman aged 40 to 50 in good health. CDR3 sequence (DNA): TGCAGCGTTGATCCAGGGGGTACAGATACGCAGTATTTT. Amino acids: CSVDPGGTDTQYF.